These 23 T cell receptor beta chains originate from one sample sequenced in a study of cytomegalovirus exposure and HLA in healthy donors (dated by TCRdb to about 2017). Libraries were built with the immunoSEQ multiplex PCR assay. A mixture of 60 forward primers for TCR Vbeta segments and 13 reverse primers for TCR Jbeta segments was used in the multiplex PCR. What TCRdb holds here is the immuneACCESS table cut down to in-frame rearrangements. Part of the clones is not present; checked against another copy, under half of the missing clones reflect an unresolved V gene, and the others are unexplained. Counted in this sample were 85,000 to 120,000 clones; roughly 80% of them appeared once. The ten largest make up approximately 2.8% of the sample. The sequenced material came from PBMCs. The receptors were sampled from a man aged 35-49 years in good health and CMV-seronegative.

V and J are TRBV19 and TRBJ1-2, with 10 nucleotides matching TRBD1. Per the germline V gene, CDR1 is LNHDA and CDR2 is SQIVND (reference sequence). The CDR3 length is 16 residues. Unmatched junction bases numbered 12, after V lost 3 bases and J lost 8 bases. CDR3 protein: CASSIKSGQGLSGYTF. As DNA, the CDR3 is TGTGCCAGTAGTATTAAGTCGGGACAGGGGCTATCGGGCTACACCTTC.

The chain uses TRBV5-4 and TRBJ1-3, with D tentatively TRBD1 (5 bases). V lost 3 bases and J 2 bases, leaving 9 bases between the germline ends. In germline, CDR1 is SGHNT, CDR2 YYREEE (reference sequence). CDR3 size: 14 residues. The CDR3 region has the DNA TGTGCCAGCAGCTATCAGGGTGCTGGAAACACCATATATTTT. Translated: CASSYQGAGNTIYF.

The rearrangement links TRBV7-2 to TRBJ1-2, with D tentatively TRBD1 (5 bases). Trimming shortened V by 1 base and J by 8 bases, and 11 bases separated the two germline ends. Germline CDR1 is SGHTA and CDR2 is FQGNSA. The CDR3 is made up of 13 amino acids. CDR3 protein: CASSLDPGRGYTF. The CDR3 nucleotides are TGTGCCAGCAGCTTAGATCCAGGGCGCGGCTACACCTTC.

The chain uses TRBV19 and TRBJ2-3; 8 positions match TRBD2. V was pared by 3 bases and J by 3 bases, with 5 bases of the junction left unmatched. The length of the CDR3 is 15 residues. Germline V gene data show CDR1 as LNHDA and CDR2 as SQIVND (reference sequence). The CDR3 loop is CASSIWRGETDTQYF. DNA of the CDR3: TGTGCCAGTAGTATCTGGCGGGGGGAAACAGATACGCAGTATTTT.

This chain joins TRBV7-2 and TRBJ1-2, with TRBD1 matching 9 bases. CDR1 SGHTA and CDR2 FQGNSA come from the germline V gene. There are 15 residues in the CDR3. V was clipped by 5 bases and J by 4 bases; unmatched bases: 8. DNA for the CDR3: TGTGCCAGCAGCCCACAGACAGGGGGTGGCTATGGCTACACCTTC. Translation: CASSPQTGGGYGYTF.

This rearrangement joins TRBV2 to TRBJ2-6; D is unresolved. Trimming took off 5 bases at V and 0 bases at J, with 5 bases between the two ends. The CDR3 spans 14 residues. Germline CDR1 SNHLY, CDR2 FYNNEI. The chain's CDR3 is CASSPNSGANVLTF. Here the CDR3 DNA reads TGTGCCAGCAGTCCAAACTCTGGGGCCAACGTCCTGACTTTC.

V is TRBV25-1 and J is TRBJ2-5, with 7 bases that match TRBD2. This CDR3 spans 16 amino acids. Germline V gene data show CDR1 as MGHDK and CDR2 as SYGVNS. Trimming removed 5 bases from V and 2 bases from J; junction bases left unmatched: 11. The CDR3 spells CASSSPGRGEQETQYF. The CDR3 nucleotides read TGTGCCAGCAGTTCCCCCGGCCGGGGGGAACAAGAGACCCAGTACTTC. Looking up the rest from reference TRBV25-1 and TRBJ2-5 gives the full variable domain: EADIYQTPRYLVIGTGKKITLECSQTMGHDKMYWYQQDPGMELHLIHYSYGVNSTEKGDLSSESTVSRIRTEHFPLTLESARPSHTSQYLCASSSPGRGEQETQYFGPGTRLLVL.

The V gene is TRBV21-1, the J gene TRBJ1-4; the D segment call TRBD1 is taken from the table without a DNA check. TRBV21-1 is flagged as a pseudogene. This CDR3 is 15 amino acids long. This chain's CDR3 is CASSNSTVTNEKLFF. CDR3 nucleotide sequence: TGTGCCAGCAGCAATTCTACAGTTACTAATGAAAAACTGTTTTTT.

The chain has TRBV9 and TRBJ2-4; possibly TRBD1 for D (6 bases). CDR1 is SGDLS, CDR2 YYNGEE, per germline. Trimming stripped 3 bases from V and 9 bases from J, with 13 bases between. This CDR3 is 13 amino acids long. The CDR3 here is CASSAAGAGIQYF. CDR3 DNA: TGTGCCAGCAGCGCCGCAGGGGCGGGCATTCAGTACTTC.

The chain joins TRBV4-2 to TRBJ1-6; D gene ambiguous. CDR3 length: 16 residues. Germline CDR1 is LGHNA and CDR2 is YNFKEQ. Trimming left V 0 bases short and J 0 bases short, with 6 bases between. The CDR3 nucleotides are TGTGCCAGCAGCCAAGAGAGAAGCTCCTATAATTCACCCCTCCACTTT. Its protein product is CASSQERSSYNSPLHF.

The V and J genes are TRBV29-1 and TRBJ2-1, with a tentative D call TRBD1 (6 bases). V dropped 2 bases and J dropped 4 bases, with 12 bases sitting between them. The CDR3 spans 14 residues. CDR1 and CDR2 (germline): SQVTM, ANQGSEA. The CDR3 protein is CSVESRDTYNEQFF. The CDR3 DNA reads as TGCAGCGTTGAATCTAGGGACACATACAATGAGCAGTTCTTC.

This clone was found once. The CDR3 protein is CASSFSASRAQYF. The CDR3 coding sequence is TGTGCCAGCAGCTTTAGCGCGTCTCGGGCCCAGTACTTC. The chain links TRBV11-2 to TRBJ2-5; perhaps TRBD2 as D (5 bases). The CDR3 contains 13 residues. Trimming took off 3 bases at V and 9 bases at J, with 14 bases between the two ends. The germline CDR1 and CDR2 sequences are SGHAT and FQNNGV.

This clone appeared once. This chain uses TRBV2 with TRBJ1-4; tentatively, D is TRBD1 (5 bases). The CDR3 extends over 14 amino acids. Germline-derived CDR1 and CDR2 are SNHLY and FYNNEI. V was trimmed by 6 bases and J by 5 bases, leaving 13 bases between them. As DNA, the CDR3 is TGTGCCAGCAGGGGGCGGCCAGGGAATGAAAAACTGTTTTTT. Translating gives CASRGRPGNEKLFF.

V gene TRBV25-1 combines with J gene TRBJ2-5; D possibly corresponds to TRBD1 (6 bases). The V end lost 7 bases, the J end lost 1 base, and 7 bases lay between the germline ends. Germline-derived CDR1 and CDR2 are MGHDK and SYGVNS. The CDR3 loop spans 12 amino acids. Written as DNA, the CDR3 is TGTGCCAGCAAGGGGGTCCAAGAGACCCAGTACTTC. Its translation is CASKGVQETQYF.

The chain employs TRBV7-2 and TRBJ1-5; unclear D gene. This CDR3 comprises 14 residues. V gave up 5 bases and J gave up 2 bases, with 10 bases separating them. Per the germline V gene, CDR1 is SGHTA and CDR2 is FQGNSA. The CDR3 spells CASSPFGGNQPQHF. The CDR3 DNA reads as TGTGCCAGCAGCCCCTTCGGGGGCAATCAGCCCCAGCATTTT. The full variable domain, completed using reference TRBV7-2 and TRBJ1-5, is GAGVSQSPSNKVTEKGKDVELRCDPISGHTALYWYRQSLGQGLEFLIYFQGNSAPDKSGLPSDRFSAERTGGSVSTLTIQRTQQEDSAVYLCASSPFGGNQPQHFGDGTRLSIL.

The chain uses TRBV2 and TRBJ2-3; D may be TRBD2 (5 bases). Trimming took off 3 bases at V and 1 base at J, with 11 bases between the two ends. Germline CDR1 reads SNHLY; CDR2 reads FYNNEI. The CDR3 contains 15 residues. The CDR3 DNA reads TGTGCCAGCAGTGAGGGAGTAGCCCGCACAGATACGCAGTATTTT. It specifies CASSEGVARTDTQYF.

The V gene is TRBV9, the J gene TRBJ1-2, with 9 bases identical to TRBD1. There are 19 residues in the CDR3. V was pared by 0 bases and J by 7 bases, with 19 bases of the junction left unmatched. Germline V gene data show CDR1 as SGDLS and CDR2 as YYNGEE. DNA for the CDR3: TGTGCCAGCAGCGTAGCGTCTCGGGGGGGACAGGGTACTCGTAGTGGCTACACCTTC. Protein product: CASSVASRGGQGTRSGYTF.

The chain recombines TRBV5-1 with TRBJ2-7, with 9 bases fitting TRBD1. CDR1 is SGHRS, CDR2 YFSETQ, per germline. After removal of 0 bases from V and 5 bases from J, the junction contained 6 bases not matched to a gene. The CDR3 is 15 amino acids. The CDR3 DNA is TGCGCCAGCAGCTTGGGACAGGGGGATTGGGACGAGCAGTACTTC. It yields the protein CASSLGQGDWDEQYF.

In the case of this clone: This sample includes further DNA sequences coding for the same CDR3. This chain joins TRBV6-5 and TRBJ2-1; TRBD1 aligns across 9 bases. CDR3 size: 13 residues. Germline V CDR1 and CDR2: MNHEY, SVGAGI. V gave up 4 bases and J gave up 8 bases; unmatched junction bases: 3. The CDR3 protein is CASSSTGGHEQFF. CDR3 coding DNA: TGTGCCAGCAGTTCCACAGGGGGCCATGAGCAGTTCTTC.

The rearrangement uses TRBV11-2 and TRBJ2-7; 8 nucleotides align to TRBD2. The CDR3 runs 13 residues. With 6 bases clipped from V and 5 bases from J, the junction kept 6 bases outside the gene matches. CDR1 and CDR2 from the germline V gene are SGHAT and FQNNGV. The CDR3 region has the DNA TGTGCCAGCAGGGCGGGGGGTATGCACGAGCAGTACTTC. This translates into CASRAGGMHEQYF. Full variable domain (missing parts from reference TRBV11-2 and TRBJ2-7): EAGVAQSPRYKIIEKRQSVAFWCNPISGHATLYWYQQILGQGPKLLIQFQNNGVVDDSQLPKDRFSAERLKGVDSTLKIQPAKLEDSAVYLCASRAGGMHEQYFGPGTRLTVT.

The chain employs TRBV11-3 and TRBJ2-2, with D tentatively TRBD2 (5 bases). CDR1 is SGHNT, CDR2 YENEEA, per germline. The CDR3 runs 14 residues. Trimming took off 5 bases at V and 4 bases at J, with 11 bases between the two ends. CDR3 region: CASSRGESTGELFF. CDR3 sequence (DNA): TGTGCCAGCAGCCGGGGTGAGAGCACCGGGGAGCTGTTTTTT.

This rearrangement joins TRBV27 to TRBJ2-7; TRBD2 agrees at 7 bases. The CDR3 has 14 residues. Looked up from germline, CDR1 is MNHEY and CDR2 is SMNVEV (reference sequence). Trimming took 3 bases from V and 4 from J; bases not matched to a gene: 6. The CDR3 DNA sequence: TGTGCCAGCAGTTTGGGAGGGGAAGGATACGAGCAGTACTTC. Amino acids: CASSLGGEGYEQYF.

V and J are TRBV6-6 and TRBJ1-2, with D perhaps matching TRBD1 (6 bases). Trimming stripped 8 bases from V and 6 bases from J, with 16 bases between. CDR1 and CDR2 from the germline V gene are MNHNY and SVGAGI (reference sequence). CDR3 length equals 13 residues. CDR3 region: CASRGGLNNGYTF. The CDR3 DNA reads as TGTGCCAGCCGGGGGGGGCTGAACAATGGCTACACCTTC.